The 23 T cell receptor beta chains below were found in one sample sequenced in a study of control samples from healthy donors and cancer patients (dated by TCRdb to the early 2020s). Libraries were built with the immunoSEQ multiplex PCR assay. TCRdb obtained this table from immuneACCESS and retained in-frame rearrangements with V and J assigned. These tables miss some clones; where compared with another copy, unresolved V genes account for less than half of the shortfall, and the remainder is unexplained. The sample contains roughly 51,000 clones, roughly nine tenths of them found a single time. Roughly 1.6% of the sample rests with the top ten. Sequencing was carried out using PBMCs. The source is a man aged 35-49 years with colorectal cancer.

V gene TRBV5-8 combines with J gene TRBJ2-7; perhaps TRBD2 as D (5 bases). CDR3 size: 14 residues. Trimming cost V 5 bases and J 0 bases, with 12 bases left between them. Germline CDR1 and CDR2: SGHTS and YDEGEE. CDR3 region: CASSSPGFSYEQYF. The CDR3 DNA reads as TGTGCCAGCAGTTCACCGGGATTCTCCTACGAGCAGTACTTC.

The chain links TRBV7-9 to TRBJ1-1, with D possibly matching TRBD1 (6 bases). In germline, CDR1 is SEHNR, CDR2 FQNEAQ (reference sequence). The CDR3 has 15 residues. Trimming stripped 5 bases from V and 7 bases from J, with 20 bases between. Here the CDR3 DNA reads TGTGCCAGCAGCGATTTGGACAGCAACAAAAATGAAGCTTTCTTT. As protein: CASSDLDSNKNEAFF.

The chain recombines TRBV4-1 with TRBJ2-3; D gene ambiguous. CDR3 length: 16 residues. V was shortened by 0 bases and J by 0 bases, with 10 bases between the two germline ends. Germline V CDR1 and CDR2: MGHRA, YSYEKL. The CDR3 DNA sequence: TGCGCCAGCAGCCAAGATGCCCTATCTAGCACAGATACGCAGTATTTT. As protein: CASSQDALSSTDTQYF.

This rearrangement joins TRBV7-2 to TRBJ1-5; perhaps TRBD1 as D (5 bases). V was shortened by 4 bases and J by 3 bases, with 10 bases between the two germline ends. The CDR3 is made up of 14 amino acids. Looked up from germline, CDR1 is SGHTA and CDR2 is FQGNSA. CDR3 DNA sequence: TGTGCCAGCAGCTACGACAGTGTCAATCAGCCCCAGCATTTT. It yields the protein CASSYDSVNQPQHF. Variable domain in full (rest from reference TRBV7-2 and TRBJ1-5): GAGVSQSPSNKVTEKGKDVELRCDPISGHTALYWYRQSLGQGLEFLIYFQGNSAPDKSGLPSDRFSAERTGGSVSTLTIQRTQQEDSAVYLCASSYDSVNQPQHFGDGTRLSIL.

The rearrangement uses TRBV4-3 and TRBJ2-7; 7 nucleotides align to TRBD2. Germline loops: CDR1 LGHNA, CDR2 YSLEER. V was clipped by 1 base and J by 3 bases; unmatched bases: 18. The CDR3 is 19 amino acids. CDR3 DNA sequence: TGCGCCAGCAGCCAAGGGGTCGAGTGGCGGGAGAGCCCAAGCTACGAGCAGTACTTC. Translation: CASSQGVEWRESPSYEQYF.

The rearrangement links TRBV18 to TRBJ1-2, with D possibly TRBD1 on 6 matching bases. The CDR3 is made up of 14 amino acids. Germline V gives CDR1 KGHSH, CDR2 LQKENI. V was cut by 8 bases and J by 4 bases, with 17 bases left in between. This CDR3 reads CASRAGGRSYGYTF. CDR3 nucleotide sequence: TGTGCCAGCCGGGCCGGGGGGCGAAGCTATGGCTACACCTTC.

The rearrangement joins TRBV3-1 (or the pseudogene TRBV3-2) to TRBJ2-1, with 10 bases that match TRBD2. V lost 4 bases, J lost 6 bases, and 6 bases stayed unmatched. The CDR3 consists of 15 residues. Germline V lookup: CDR1 LGHDT, CDR2 YNNKEL (reference sequence). CDR3 residues: CASSLTSGNGNEQFF. CDR3 sequence (DNA): TGTGCCAGCAGCCTAACTAGCGGGAATGGCAATGAGCAGTTCTTC.

The genes are TRBV27 and TRBJ1-1; D is unresolved. From germline, CDR1 is MNHEY and CDR2 SMNVEV (reference sequence). The V end was cut by 1 base, the J end by 1 base, with 10 bases between. This CDR3 is built from 15 residues. CDR3 loop: CASSLYPPTNTEAFF. DNA for the CDR3: TGTGCCAGCAGTTTATATCCGCCTACGAACACTGAAGCTTTCTTT.

The V and J genes are TRBV7-9 and TRBJ1-3, with D unresolved. Trimming removed 4 bases at V and 2 bases at J, with 15 bases between. Germline V gives CDR1 SEHNR, CDR2 FQNEAQ (reference sequence). This CDR3 is 16 amino acids long. The chain's CDR3 is CASSSPNREPGNTIYF. The CDR3 DNA reads TGTGCCAGCAGCTCCCCGAATCGGGAACCTGGAAACACCATATATTTT.

This sequence joins TRBV4-2 and TRBJ1-1, with D unclear. Deletions cut 0 bases from V and 6 bases from J, with 11 bases between. The CDR3 extends over 14 amino acids. CDR1 and CDR2 from the germline V gene are LGHNA and YNFKEQ. The CDR3 nucleotides are TGTGCCAGCAGCCAAGAAGGCGAGGGTTCTGAAGCTTTCTTT. Amino acids: CASSQEGEGSEAFF.

This clone came up once. The J gene is TRBJ1-1, the V gene TRBV6-1, with TRBD1 as a possible D gene (5 bases). Trimming cost V 3 bases and J 0 bases, with 8 bases left between them. The CDR3 loop spans 14 amino acids. Germline CDR1 and CDR2: MNHNS and SASEGT. In DNA form, the CDR3 reads TGTGCCAGCAGTGAGGCGACAGTGAACACTGAAGCTTTCTTT. The encoded protein is CASSEATVNTEAFF.

DNA for the CDR3: TGTGCCAGCTCACCATACAGGGCCGGAAACACCATATATTTT. Translating it yields CASSPYRAGNTIYF. This chain joins TRBV18 and TRBJ1-3; D may be TRBD1 (6 bases). This CDR3 is built from 14 residues. Trimming left V 2 bases short and J 4 bases short, with 9 bases between. The germline CDR1 and CDR2 sequences are KGHSH and LQKENI.

This rearrangement joins TRBV7-2 to TRBJ2-1, with 8 bases that match TRBD1. Germline CDR1 reads SGHTA; CDR2 reads FQGNSA. Trimming removed 5 bases from V and 10 bases from J; junction bases left unmatched: 4. This CDR3 region has 12 residues. The CDR3 loop reads CASSPWDREQFF. The CDR3 region has the DNA TGTGCCAGCAGCCCCTGGGACAGGGAGCAGTTCTTC.

The chain couples TRBV7-9 to TRBJ2-7, with no clear D. From germline, CDR1 is SEHNR and CDR2 FQNEAQ (reference sequence). Trimming removed 6 bases from V and 0 bases from J, with 6 bases in between. This CDR3 contains 12 residues. CDR3 coding DNA: TGTGCCAGCAGGTTGGACTCCTACGAGCAGTACTTC. It translates to CASRLDSYEQYF.

The rearrangement joins TRBV11-3 to TRBJ2-6; D remains unclear. The CDR3 contains 14 residues. V was clipped by 8 bases and J by 0 bases, with 8 bases between them. CDR1 and CDR2 from the germline V gene are SGHNT and YENEEA. CDR3 sequence: CASGMSSGANVLTF. The CDR3 DNA is TGTGCCAGCGGAATGTCCTCTGGGGCCAACGTCCTGACTTTC.

The gene calls are TRBV19 and TRBJ2-6; the match to TRBD1 covers 8 bases. Germline CDR1 is LNHDA and CDR2 is SQIVND (reference sequence). The CDR3 runs 19 residues. Germline trimming cut 0 bases from V and 0 bases from J; bases unmatched to any gene: 7. The CDR3 DNA is TGTGCCAGTAGTATAGATCCGGGACAGGATGACTCTGGGGCCAACGTCCTGACTTTC. Its protein is CASSIDPGQDDSGANVLTF.

The chain is built from TRBV7-2 and TRBJ2-1; D not certain. The CDR3 runs 14 residues. The ends were cut back, 2 bases at V and 7 bases at J, with 12 bases in the middle. In germline, CDR1 is SGHTA, CDR2 FQGNSA. The CDR3 DNA is TGTGCCAGCAGCTTATCATCCGTGCGGAATGAGCAGTTCTTC. Protein sequence: CASSLSSVRNEQFF.

This chain connects TRBV30 to TRBJ2-5, with 8 bases lining up with TRBD2. CDR3 length equals 14 residues. Trimming removed 5 bases from V and 1 base from J; junction bases left unmatched: 6. Germline V gene lookup returns CDR1 GTSNPN and CDR2 SVGIG (reference sequence). The CDR3 region is CAWDPGLGQETQYF. The CDR3 DNA reads as TGTGCCTGGGATCCGGGACTAGGCCAAGAGACCCAGTACTTC.

The rearrangement joins TRBV28 to TRBJ1-3, with D maybe TRBD1 (6 bases). CDR1 is MDHEN, CDR2 SYDVKM, per germline. V was trimmed by 7 bases and J by 3 bases, leaving 16 bases between them. The CDR3 has 15 amino acids. DNA for the CDR3: TGTGCCAGCAATGAAAGGGGGGCGCTTGGAAACACCATATATTTT. Its protein product is CASNERGALGNTIYF. The complete variable domain, with remaining parts taken from reference TRBV28 and TRBJ1-3, reads DVKVTQSSRYLVKRTGEKVFLECVQDMDHENMFWYRQDPGLGLRLIYFSYDVKMKEKGDIPEGYSVSREKKERFSLILESASTNQTSMYLCASNERGALGNTIYFGEGSWLTVV.

The chain carries TRBV5-4 and TRBJ1-1, with TRBD1 matching 8 bases. The germline CDR1 and CDR2 sequences are SGHNT and YYREEE (reference sequence). The J segment lost 5 bases and the V segment lost 0 bases, leaving 9 bases of the junction unmatched. The length of the CDR3 is 16 residues. The CDR3 DNA reads TGTGCCAGCAGCTTGGTCCCCCAGGGGGCGAATACTGAAGCTTTCTTT. Translation gives CASSLVPQGANTEAFF.

CDR3 sequence (DNA): TGCGCCAGCAGCCACTTTTCGGGGCCCAGCACAGATACGCAGTATTTT. It translates to CASSHFSGPSTDTQYF. V is TRBV4-3 and J is TRBJ2-3, with D perhaps assigned TRBD1 or TRBD2 (5 bases each). This CDR3 contains 16 residues. The germline CDR1 and CDR2 sequences are LGHNA and YSLEER. With 3 bases removed from V and 0 bases from J, the gap between germline ends came to 13 bases.

The J gene is TRBJ2-7, the V gene TRBV28; tentative D call: TRBD1 (5 bases). From germline, CDR1 is MDHEN and CDR2 SYDVKM. The CDR3 spans 14 residues. V was shortened by 5 bases and J by 4 bases, with 15 bases between the two germline ends. The CDR3 bases are TGTGCCAGCAGTCTTTACCTTCAGGGTTACGAGCAGTACTTC. Translating it yields CASSLYLQGYEQYF.

The gene calls are TRBV15 and TRBJ1-6; TRBD1 aligns across 9 bases. Germline V gene sequence: CDR1 LNHNV, CDR2 YYDKDF (reference sequence). The CDR3 extends over 15 amino acids. The trim removed 3 bases at V and 10 bases at J, leaving 7 bases unmatched. The CDR3 loop is CATSSEGTGRSPLHF. The CDR3 nucleotides are TGTGCCACCAGCAGCGAAGGGACAGGGCGGTCACCCCTCCACTTT.